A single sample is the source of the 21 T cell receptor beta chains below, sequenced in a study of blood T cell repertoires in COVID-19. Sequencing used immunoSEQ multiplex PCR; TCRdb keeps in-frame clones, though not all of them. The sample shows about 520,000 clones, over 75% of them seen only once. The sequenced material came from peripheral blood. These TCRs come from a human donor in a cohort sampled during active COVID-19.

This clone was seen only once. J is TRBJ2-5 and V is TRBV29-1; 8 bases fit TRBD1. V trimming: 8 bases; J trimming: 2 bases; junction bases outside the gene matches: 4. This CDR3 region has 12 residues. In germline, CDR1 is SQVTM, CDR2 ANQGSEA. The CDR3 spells CSIGQGQETQYF. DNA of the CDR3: TGCAGCATTGGACAGGGTCAAGAGACCCAGTACTTC. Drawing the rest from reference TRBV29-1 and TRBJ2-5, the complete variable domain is SAVISQKPSRDICQRGTSLTIQCQVDSQVTMMFWYRQQPGQSLTLIATANQGSEATYESGFVIDKFPISRPNLTFSTLTVSNMSPEDSSIYLCSIGQGQETQYFGPGTRLLVL.

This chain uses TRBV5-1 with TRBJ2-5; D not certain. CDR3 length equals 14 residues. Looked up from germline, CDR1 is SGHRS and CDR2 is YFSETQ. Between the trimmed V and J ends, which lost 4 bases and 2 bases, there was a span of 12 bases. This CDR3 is CASSIHGAQETQYF. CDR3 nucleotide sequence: TGCGCCAGCAGCATCCACGGAGCACAAGAGACCCAGTACTTC. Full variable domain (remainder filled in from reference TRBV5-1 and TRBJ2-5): KAGVTQTPRYLIKTRGQQVTLSCSPISGHRSVSWYQQTPGQGLQFLFEYFSETQRNKGNFPGRFSGRQFSNSRSEMNVSTLELGDSALYLCASSIHGAQETQYFGPGTRLLVL.

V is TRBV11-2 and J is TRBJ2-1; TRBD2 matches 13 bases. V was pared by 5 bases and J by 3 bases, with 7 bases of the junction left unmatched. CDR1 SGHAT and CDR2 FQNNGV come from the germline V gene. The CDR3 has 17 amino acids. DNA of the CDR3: TGTGCCAGCAGCGCCGGACTAGCGGGAGTTCACTACAATGAGCAGTTCTTC. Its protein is CASSAGLAGVHYNEQFF.

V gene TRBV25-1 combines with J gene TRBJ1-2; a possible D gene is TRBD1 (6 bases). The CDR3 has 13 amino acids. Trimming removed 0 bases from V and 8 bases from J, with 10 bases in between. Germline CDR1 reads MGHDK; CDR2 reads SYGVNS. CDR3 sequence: CASSEYGGRGYTF. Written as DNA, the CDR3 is TGTGCCAGCAGTGAATACGGGGGGCGCGGCTACACCTTC.

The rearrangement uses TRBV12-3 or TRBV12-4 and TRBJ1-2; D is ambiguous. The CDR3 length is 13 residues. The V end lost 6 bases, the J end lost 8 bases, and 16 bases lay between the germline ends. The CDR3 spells CASSYNRGGGYTF. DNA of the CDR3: TGTGCCAGCAGCTACAACCGGGGTGGGGGCTACACCTTC.

This CDR3 reads CASSVDTHLFF. CDR3 DNA: TGTGCCAGCAGTGTAGACACCCACCTGTTTTTT. The chain joins TRBV2 to TRBJ2-2; unclear D gene. Deletions cut 4 bases from V and 14 bases from J, with 11 bases between. The CDR3 is 11 amino acids. Per germline, CDR1 SNHLY and CDR2 FYNNEI.

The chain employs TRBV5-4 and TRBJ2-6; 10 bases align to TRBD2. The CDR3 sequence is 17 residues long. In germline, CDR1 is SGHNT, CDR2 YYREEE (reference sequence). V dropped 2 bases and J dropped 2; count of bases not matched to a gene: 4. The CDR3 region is CASSFPSGSAGANVLTF. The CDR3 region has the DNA TGTGCCAGCAGCTTCCCTAGCGGGAGTGCTGGGGCCAACGTCCTGACTTTC.

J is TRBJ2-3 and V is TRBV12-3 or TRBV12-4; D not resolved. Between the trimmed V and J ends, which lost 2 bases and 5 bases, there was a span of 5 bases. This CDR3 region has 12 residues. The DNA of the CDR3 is TGTGCCAGCAGTTTAATCGGAGATACGCAGTATTTT. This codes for CASSLIGDTQYF.

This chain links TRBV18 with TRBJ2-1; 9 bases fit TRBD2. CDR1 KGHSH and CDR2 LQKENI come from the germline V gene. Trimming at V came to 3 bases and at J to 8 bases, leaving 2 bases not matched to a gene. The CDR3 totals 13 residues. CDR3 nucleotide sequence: TGTGCCAGCTCACCTCGACTAGCGGATGAGCAGTTCTTC. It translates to CASSPRLADEQFF. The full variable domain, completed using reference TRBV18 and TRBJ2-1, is NAGVMQNPRHLVRRRGQEARLRCSPMKGHSHVYWYRQLPEEGLKFMVYLQKENIIDESGMPKERFSAEFPKEGPSILRIQQVVRGDSAAYFCASSPRLADEQFFGPGTRLTVL.

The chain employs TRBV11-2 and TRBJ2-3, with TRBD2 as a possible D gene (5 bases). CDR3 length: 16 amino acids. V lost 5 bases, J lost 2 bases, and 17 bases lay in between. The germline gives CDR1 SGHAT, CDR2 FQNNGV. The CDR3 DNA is TGTGCCAGCAGCCTCGGACCCGGAGGTACCACAGATACGCAGTATTTT. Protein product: CASSLGPGGTTDTQYF. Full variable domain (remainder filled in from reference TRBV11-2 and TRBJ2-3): EAGVAQSPRYKIIEKRQSVAFWCNPISGHATLYWYQQILGQGPKLLIQFQNNGVVDDSQLPKDRFSAERLKGVDSTLKIQPAKLEDSAVYLCASSLGPGGTTDTQYFGPGTRLTVL.

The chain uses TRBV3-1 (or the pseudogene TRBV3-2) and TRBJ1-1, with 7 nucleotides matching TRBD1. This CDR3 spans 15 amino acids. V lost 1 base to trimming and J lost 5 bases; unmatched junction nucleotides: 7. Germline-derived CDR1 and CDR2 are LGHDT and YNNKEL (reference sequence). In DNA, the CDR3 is TGTGCCAGCAGCCAAGCGGAGGGGGCGCAGACTGAAGCTTTCTTT. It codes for CASSQAEGAQTEAFF.

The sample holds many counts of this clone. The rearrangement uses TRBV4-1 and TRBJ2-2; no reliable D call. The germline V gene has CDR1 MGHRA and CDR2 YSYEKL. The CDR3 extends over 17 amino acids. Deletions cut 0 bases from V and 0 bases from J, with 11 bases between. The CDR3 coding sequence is TGCGCCAGCAGCCAAGATTTTAGGAGATCGAACACCGGGGAGCTGTTTTTT. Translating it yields CASSQDFRRSNTGELFF.

The CDR3 is CASSAVGGLLDYGYTF. The CDR3 nucleotides read TGTGCCAGCAGCGCGGTCGGGGGGTTACTCGACTATGGCTACACCTTC. The V and J genes are TRBV7-8 and TRBJ1-2; a possible D gene is TRBD1 (5 bases). This CDR3 spans 16 amino acids. Trimming removed 5 bases at V and 3 bases at J, with 19 bases between. Per germline, CDR1 SGHVS and CDR2 FQNEAQ.

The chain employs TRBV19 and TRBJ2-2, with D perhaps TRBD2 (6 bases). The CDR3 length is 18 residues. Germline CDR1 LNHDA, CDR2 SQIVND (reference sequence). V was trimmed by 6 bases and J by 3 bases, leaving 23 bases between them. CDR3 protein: CASRPRESSPIYTGELFF. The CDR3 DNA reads TGTGCCAGTAGGCCCCGGGAGTCTTCTCCGATTTACACCGGGGAGCTGTTTTTT.

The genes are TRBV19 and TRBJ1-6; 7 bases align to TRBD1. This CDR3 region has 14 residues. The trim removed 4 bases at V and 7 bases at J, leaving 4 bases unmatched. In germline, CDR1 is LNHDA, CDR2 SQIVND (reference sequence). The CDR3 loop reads CASSTGTENSPLHF. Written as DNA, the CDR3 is TGTGCCAGTAGTACCGGGACAGAAAATTCACCCCTCCACTTT.

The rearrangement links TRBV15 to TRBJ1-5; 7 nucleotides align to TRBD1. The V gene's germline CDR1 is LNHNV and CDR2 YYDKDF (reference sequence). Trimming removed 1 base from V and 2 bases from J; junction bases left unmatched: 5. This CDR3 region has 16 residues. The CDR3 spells CATSRAGTGGNQPQHF. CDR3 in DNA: TGTGCCACCAGCAGAGCGGGCACAGGGGGCAATCAGCCCCAGCATTTT.

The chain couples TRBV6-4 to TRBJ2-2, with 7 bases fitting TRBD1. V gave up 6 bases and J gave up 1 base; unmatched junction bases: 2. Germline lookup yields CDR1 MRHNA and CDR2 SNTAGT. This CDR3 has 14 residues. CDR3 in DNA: TGTGCCAGCAGCCGACAGGGGAACACCGGGGAGCTGTTTTTT. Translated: CASSRQGNTGELFF.

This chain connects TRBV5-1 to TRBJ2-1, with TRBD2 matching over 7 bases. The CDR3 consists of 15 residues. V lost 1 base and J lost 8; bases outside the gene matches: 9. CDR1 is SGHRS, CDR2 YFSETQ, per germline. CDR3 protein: CASSLSGIGRYEQFF. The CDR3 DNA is TGCGCCAGCAGCTTGAGCGGGATCGGAAGGTATGAGCAGTTCTTC.

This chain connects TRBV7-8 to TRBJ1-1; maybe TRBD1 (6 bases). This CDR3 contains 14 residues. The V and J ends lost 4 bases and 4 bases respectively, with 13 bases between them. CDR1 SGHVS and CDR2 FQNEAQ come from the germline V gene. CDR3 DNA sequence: TGTGCCAGCAGCTCTTACAGGGACGGCACTGAAGCTTTCTTT. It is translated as CASSSYRDGTEAFF.

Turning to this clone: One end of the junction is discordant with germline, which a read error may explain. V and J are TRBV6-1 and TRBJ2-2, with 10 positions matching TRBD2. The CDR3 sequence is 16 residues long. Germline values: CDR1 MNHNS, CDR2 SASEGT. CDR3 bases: TGTGCCAGCAGTGAGCCAGCGGGAGGGAACACTGGGGAGCTGTTTTTT. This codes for CASSEPAGGNTGELFF.

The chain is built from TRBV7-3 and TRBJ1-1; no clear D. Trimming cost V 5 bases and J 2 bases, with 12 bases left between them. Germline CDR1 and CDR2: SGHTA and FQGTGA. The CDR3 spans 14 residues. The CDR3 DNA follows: TGTGCCAGCAGCACCCAGGAGGGCAACACTGAAGCTTTCTTT. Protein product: CASSTQEGNTEAFF.